Each of the 32 T cell receptor beta chains below was sequenced from the same sample in a study of T cell responses to AZD1222 COVID-19 vaccine. Sequenced by immunoSEQ multiplex PCR; TCRdb stores in-frame clones only, minus some. The sample contains about 140,000 clones, 88% of which appear only once. The sequences come from peripheral blood, collected on day 0 of AZD1222 vaccination. The source is an adult in good health.

The V and J genes are TRBV7-2 and TRBJ1-2; D remains ambiguous. V was pared by 3 bases and J by 7 bases, with 15 bases between. Germline CDR1 and CDR2: SGHTA and FQGNSA. The CDR3 totals 14 residues. The CDR3 DNA reads TGTGCCAGCAGCTTTGGCACCCAAGCGGGTGGCTACACCTTC. This sequence encodes CASSFGTQAGGYTF.

The chain couples TRBV4-3 to TRBJ2-1; the D is unclear. The CDR3 spans 16 residues. V was trimmed by 4 bases and J by 0 bases, leaving 13 bases between them. The germline V gene encodes CDR1 LGHNA and CDR2 YSLEER. The CDR3 loop is CASSLPSISSYNEQFF. CDR3 DNA: TGCGCCAGCAGCCTCCCATCTATTAGCTCCTACAATGAGCAGTTCTTC.

This sequence joins TRBV6-2 or TRBV6-3 and TRBJ2-5, with D tentatively TRBD2 (5 bases). Germline lookup yields CDR1 MNHEY and CDR2 SVGEGT. The germline V and J ends were trimmed by 2 bases and 4 bases, with 14 bases remaining between them. This CDR3 has 15 amino acids. The CDR3: CASSYTLSGGETQYF. In nucleotides, the CDR3 is TGTGCCAGCAGTTACACCCTCTCAGGAGGAGAGACCCAGTACTTC.

The chain employs TRBV14 and TRBJ1-1; D is unclear. CDR3 length equals 15 residues. Germline lookup yields CDR1 SGHDN and CDR2 FVKESK. V dropped 2 bases and J dropped 4 bases, with 14 bases sitting between them. Here the CDR3 reads CASSQYRPEGTEAFF. The CDR3 bases are TGTGCCAGCAGCCAATATCGGCCAGAGGGCACTGAAGCTTTCTTT.

CDR3 protein: CASSQGKTGSSYNEQFF. DNA of the CDR3: TGCGCCAGCAGCCAAGGAAAGACTGGAAGTTCCTACAATGAGCAGTTCTTC. The rearrangement uses TRBV4-3 and TRBJ2-1; D is ambiguous. V lost 1 base and J lost 1, with 14 bases in between. Germline CDR1 and CDR2: LGHNA and YSLEER. CDR3 length: 17 amino acids.

The V gene is TRBV30, the J gene TRBJ1-2, with TRBD1 identical over 7 bases. The length of the CDR3 is 14 residues. Losses at the gene ends were 0 bases for V and 4 bases for J; bases not matched to a gene: 5. Germline CDR1 and CDR2: GTSNPN and SVGIG (reference sequence). This chain's CDR3 is CAWSVNRDSYGYTF. DNA for the CDR3: TGTGCCTGGAGTGTAAACCGGGACAGCTATGGCTACACCTTC.

The chain is built from TRBV7-9 and TRBJ1-5, with TRBD1 matching 8 bases. Per germline, CDR1 SEHNR and CDR2 FQNEAQ (reference sequence). V dropped 3 bases and J dropped 3; count of bases not matched to a gene: 7. The CDR3 length is 16 residues. The CDR3: CASSFGQGSPNQPQHF. The CDR3 DNA is TGTGCCAGCAGCTTCGGACAGGGCTCTCCCAATCAGCCCCAGCATTTT.

The chain employs TRBV29-1 and TRBJ2-1; D uncertain. Germline V gene data show CDR1 as SQVTM and CDR2 as ANQGSEA. Trimming left V 3 bases short and J 4 bases short, with 7 bases between. The CDR3 spans 12 residues. CDR3 residues: CSVELGYNEQFF. Here the CDR3 DNA reads TGCAGCGTTGAGTTGGGGTACAATGAGCAGTTCTTC.

The chain recombines TRBV4-2 with TRBJ2-7; 11 nucleotides match TRBD2. V lost 3 bases, J lost 2 bases, and 15 bases stayed unmatched. There are 19 residues in the CDR3. CDR1 is LGHNA and CDR2 is YNFKEQ in the germline V gene. The CDR3 sequence: CASSQAPGLAEKTTYEQYF. In DNA, the CDR3 is TGTGCCAGCAGCCAGGCACCGGGACTAGCGGAAAAAACCACCTACGAGCAGTACTTC.

The chain uses TRBV5-1 and TRBJ1-6; 12 bases line up with TRBD1. The germline CDR1 and CDR2 sequences are SGHRS and YFSETQ. The J segment lost 8 bases and the V segment lost 4 bases, leaving 4 bases of the junction unmatched. The CDR3 has 15 amino acids. The CDR3 bases are TGCGCCAGCAGCCAAGGGACAGGGGGCGATTCACCCCTCCACTTT. Protein: CASSQGTGGDSPLHF.

The chain links TRBV4-3 to TRBJ2-7; 9 bases map to TRBD1. V shed 3 bases and J 7 bases; nucleotides not matched to a gene: 7. In germline, CDR1 is LGHNA, CDR2 YSLEER. The CDR3 spans 14 residues. Here the CDR3 DNA reads TGCGCCAGCAGCCATGGACAGGGGACCAGAGAGCAGTACTTC. Its protein product is CASSHGQGTREQYF.

The chain recombines TRBV18 with TRBJ2-3; 7 nucleotides line up with TRBD2. The junction had 8 bases not matched to a gene; V was cut back by 3 bases and J by 2 bases. Germline V gene sequence: CDR1 KGHSH, CDR2 LQKENI. The CDR3 is 16 residues long. CDR3 loop: CASSPLASGLTDTQYF. The CDR3 bases are TGTGCCAGCTCACCTCTTGCTAGCGGACTCACAGATACGCAGTATTTT.

The chain carries TRBV2 and TRBJ1-1; no clear D gene. Between the trimmed V and J ends, which lost 6 bases and 1 base, there was a span of 15 bases. Germline V gene lookup returns CDR1 SNHLY and CDR2 FYNNEI. The CDR3 has 15 amino acids. DNA of the CDR3: TGTGCCAGCAGCGTAGGTAAAACCAGGAACACTGAAGCTTTCTTT. Amino acid sequence: CASSVGKTRNTEAFF.

This clone was counted a single time. The chain recombines TRBV14 with TRBJ2-7; no definite D call. V was trimmed by 7 bases and J by 0 bases, leaving 4 bases between them. Germline assignment: CDR1 SGHDN and CDR2 FVKESK. This CDR3 is built from 11 residues. CDR3 DNA sequence: TGTGCCAGCAAAAGCTCCTACGAGCAGTACTTC. It translates to CASKSSYEQYF.

The J gene is TRBJ2-7, the V gene TRBV5-4; TRBD2 agrees at 8 bases. CDR3 length: 15 amino acids. Germline assignment: CDR1 SGHNT and CDR2 YYREEE (reference sequence). Trimming took 4 bases from V and 6 from J; bases not matched to a gene: 12. The CDR3 is CASSVGTSHQREQYF. The DNA for the CDR3 is TGTGCCAGCAGCGTCGGGACTAGTCATCAACGCGAGCAGTACTTC.

The chain links TRBV29-1 to TRBJ1-2; 7 nucleotides agree with TRBD1. Germline values: CDR1 SQVTM, CDR2 ANQGSEA. Losses at the gene ends were 3 bases for V and 8 bases for J; bases not matched to a gene: 9. The CDR3 covers 13 residues. For the CDR3, the DNA is TGCAGCGTTGAGACAGGGATGGGAGCGGGCTACACCTTC. This sequence encodes CSVETGMGAGYTF.

This clone was picked up one time. The rearrangement links TRBV5-3 to TRBJ2-1; D not resolved. TRBV5-3 carries the ORF label, with uncertain function. CDR3 length: 11 residues. Trimming removed 2 bases at V and 6 bases at J, with 3 bases between. The CDR3 coding sequence is TGTGCCAGAAGCTTCCGCAATGAGCAGTTCTTC. Protein product: CARSFRNEQFF.

J is TRBJ2-7 and V is TRBV15; D is uncertain. V lost 0 bases and J 3 bases, leaving 12 bases between the germline ends. The CDR3 has 15 residues. Per germline, CDR1 LNHNV and CDR2 YYDKDF (reference sequence). The CDR3: CATSREPTHRYEQYF. The CDR3, as DNA: TGTGCCACCAGCAGAGAACCAACTCACCGCTACGAGCAGTACTTC.

The chain has TRBV7-3 and TRBJ2-2, with D unclear. Trimming stripped 0 bases from V and 3 bases from J, with 11 bases between. Germline assignment: CDR1 SGHTA and CDR2 FQGTGA. This CDR3 comprises 16 residues. DNA of the CDR3: TGTGCCAGCAGCTTAACGTCAGCAAAAGACACCGGGGAGCTGTTTTTT. It encodes CASSLTSAKDTGELFF.

The rearrangement joins TRBV12-3 or TRBV12-4 to TRBJ2-7, with unresolved D. The CDR3 length is 12 residues. The ends were cut back, 3 bases at V and 0 bases at J, with 3 bases in the middle. The CDR3 protein is CASSFRSYEQYF. In DNA form, the CDR3 reads TGTGCCAGCAGTTTTCGCTCCTACGAGCAGTACTTC.

The gene calls are TRBV7-2 and TRBJ2-7; TRBD2 matches at 8 bases. The trim removed 2 bases at V and 5 bases at J, leaving 14 bases unmatched. The germline gives CDR1 SGHTA, CDR2 FQGNSA. The CDR3 has 17 residues. The CDR3 region has the DNA TGTGCCAGCAGCTTACCCACCTTCAGCGGGAGAGGTAACGAGCAGTACTTC. Amino acid sequence: CASSLPTFSGRGNEQYF.

The V and J genes are TRBV25-1 and TRBJ2-2; tentatively, D is TRBD1 or TRBD2 (5 bases each). This CDR3 is built from 14 residues. The germline CDR1 and CDR2 sequences are MGHDK and SYGVNS. Trimming cost V 4 bases and J 9 bases, with 15 bases left between them. This CDR3 is CASSVPGPGRELFF. In DNA form, the CDR3 reads TGTGCCAGCAGTGTACCGGGGCCCGGCCGGGAGCTGTTTTTT.

This rearrangement joins TRBV23-1 to TRBJ1-5, with TRBD1 identical over 9 bases. TRBV23-1 is known as an ORF, though its function is uncertain. There are 16 residues in the CDR3. V trimming: 4 bases; J trimming: 6 bases; junction bases outside the gene matches: 10. The CDR3 nucleotides are TGCGCCAGCAGTCTCCGGGGGACAGGGAGAAGTCAGCCCCAGCATTTT. It codes for CASSLRGTGRSQPQHF.

V and J are TRBV7-3 and TRBJ2-2; D is unresolved. Deletions cut 4 bases from V and 6 bases from J, with 6 bases between. CDR3 length equals 12 residues. The V gene's germline CDR1 is SGHTA and CDR2 FQGTGA. CDR3 region: CASSSSPGELFF. The CDR3, as DNA: TGTGCCAGCAGCTCGTCCCCCGGGGAGCTGTTTTTT.

This clone was observed a few times. V gene TRBV5-4 combines with J gene TRBJ1-3; 9 positions agree with TRBD1. V was clipped by 5 bases and J by 4 bases; unmatched bases: 7. The CDR3 sequence is 15 residues long. CDR1 is SGHNT, CDR2 YYREEE, per germline (reference sequence). CDR3 sequence: CASSHTGQGGNTIYF. Written as DNA, the CDR3 is TGTGCCAGCAGTCACACCGGACAGGGGGGAAACACCATATATTTT.

V gene TRBV11-2 combines with J gene TRBJ1-5, with 9 bases that match TRBD1. Germline assignment: CDR1 SGHAT and CDR2 FQNNGV. The V and J ends lost 8 bases and 3 bases, in that order; junction bases with no gene match: 5. The CDR3 spans 14 residues. CDR3 region: CASSRTGVNQPQHF. The CDR3 DNA reads TGTGCCAGCTCCCGGACAGGGGTCAATCAGCCCCAGCATTTT.

The J gene is TRBJ1-1, the V gene TRBV4-2, with D unclear. The CDR3 is 15 residues long. Per the germline V gene, CDR1 is LGHNA and CDR2 is YNFKEQ. V dropped 0 bases and J dropped 1 base, with 9 bases sitting between them. Here the CDR3 reads CASSQDLFGNTEAFF. The DNA for the CDR3 is TGTGCCAGCAGCCAAGACCTCTTTGGGAACACTGAAGCTTTCTTT.

Here the CDR3 DNA reads TGTGCCTGGACCCGGGCGGCCGGAAACACCATATATTTT. This sequence encodes CAWTRAAGNTIYF. The V gene is TRBV30, the J gene TRBJ1-3; D is ambiguous. Germline V CDR1 and CDR2: GTSNPN, SVGIG (reference sequence). V was trimmed by 4 bases and J by 4 bases, leaving 11 bases between them. The CDR3 totals 13 residues.

The J gene is TRBJ1-2, the V gene TRBV9, with TRBD1 matching over 10 bases. V lost 0 bases, J lost 1 base, and 6 bases stayed unmatched. This CDR3 contains 17 residues. In germline, CDR1 is SGDLS, CDR2 YYNGEE. CDR3 sequence: CASSVAPGQGDNYGYTF. CDR3 sequence (DNA): TGTGCCAGCAGCGTAGCTCCTGGACAGGGGGATAACTATGGCTACACCTTC.

The chain joins TRBV18 to TRBJ1-1; D perhaps matches TRBD1 (6 bases). This CDR3 is built from 15 residues. Trimming shortened V by 3 bases and J by 4 bases, and 15 bases separated the two germline ends. CDR1 and CDR2 from the germline V gene are KGHSH and LQKENI. The CDR3 sequence is CASSPSWGRGTEAFF. CDR3 DNA sequence: TGTGCCAGCTCACCGAGCTGGGGCAGGGGCACTGAAGCTTTCTTT.

This chain links TRBV21-1 with TRBJ2-5; the table gives TRBD1 as D, unverified against the DNA. TRBV21-1 is an annotated pseudogene. The CDR3 spans 19 residues. As DNA, the CDR3 is TGTGCCAGCAGCAAAGCTCACGGACAGGGGGTGTATCCCCAAGAGACCCAGTACTTC. Its protein product is CASSKAHGQGVYPQETQYF.

The table lists this clone with a few counts. The rearrangement joins TRBV28 to TRBJ1-2; unclear D gene. Germline assignment: CDR1 MDHEN and CDR2 SYDVKM. This CDR3 comprises 14 residues. Trimming left V 3 bases short and J 8 bases short, with 16 bases between. The CDR3 DNA is TGTGCCAGCAGTTTCACCGGGGTTGGAAAAGGCTACACCTTC. This codes for CASSFTGVGKGYTF.